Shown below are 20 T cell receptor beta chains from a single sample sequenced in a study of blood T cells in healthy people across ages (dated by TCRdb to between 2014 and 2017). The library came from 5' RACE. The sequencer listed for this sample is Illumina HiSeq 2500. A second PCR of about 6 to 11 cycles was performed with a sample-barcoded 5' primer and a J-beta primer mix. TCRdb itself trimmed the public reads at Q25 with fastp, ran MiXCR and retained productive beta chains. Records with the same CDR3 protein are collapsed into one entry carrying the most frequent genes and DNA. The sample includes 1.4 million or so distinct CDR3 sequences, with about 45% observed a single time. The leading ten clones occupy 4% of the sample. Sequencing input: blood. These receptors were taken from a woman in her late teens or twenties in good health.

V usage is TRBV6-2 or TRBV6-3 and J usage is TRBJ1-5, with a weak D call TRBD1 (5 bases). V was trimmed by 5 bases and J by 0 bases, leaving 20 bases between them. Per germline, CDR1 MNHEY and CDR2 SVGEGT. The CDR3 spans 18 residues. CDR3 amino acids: CASSPNSRRGYSNQPQHF. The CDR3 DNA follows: TGTGCCAGCAGTCCAAACTCTCGCCGGGGGTATAGCAATCAGCCCCAGCATTTT.

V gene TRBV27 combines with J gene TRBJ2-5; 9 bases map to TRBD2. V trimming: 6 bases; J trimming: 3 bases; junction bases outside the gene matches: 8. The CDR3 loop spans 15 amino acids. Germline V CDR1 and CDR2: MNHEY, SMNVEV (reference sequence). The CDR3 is CASSLTSGLEETQYF. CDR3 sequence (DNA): TGTGCCAGCAGCCTGACTAGCGGACTAGAAGAGACCCAGTACTTC.

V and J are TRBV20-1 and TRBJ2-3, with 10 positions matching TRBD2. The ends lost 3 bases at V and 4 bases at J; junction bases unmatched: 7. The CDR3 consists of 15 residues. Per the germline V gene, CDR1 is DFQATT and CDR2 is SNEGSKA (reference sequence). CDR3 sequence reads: CSARGLARPADTQYF. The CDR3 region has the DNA TGCAGTGCTAGGGGACTAGCGAGGCCCGCAGATACGCAGTATTTT.

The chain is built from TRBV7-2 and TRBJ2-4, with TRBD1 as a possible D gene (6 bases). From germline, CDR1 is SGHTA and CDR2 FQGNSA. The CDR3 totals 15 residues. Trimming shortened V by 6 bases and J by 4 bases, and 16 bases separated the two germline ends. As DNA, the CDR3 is TGTGCCAGCAGAGAAAGGACAGTGGGGAAAAACATTCAGTACTTC. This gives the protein CASRERTVGKNIQYF. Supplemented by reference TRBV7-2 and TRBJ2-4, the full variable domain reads GAGVSQSPSNKVTEKGKDVELRCDPISGHTALYWYRQSLGQGLEFLIYFQGNSAPDKSGLPSDRFSAERTGGSVSTLTIQRTQQEDSAVYLCASRERTVGKNIQYFGAGTRLSVL.

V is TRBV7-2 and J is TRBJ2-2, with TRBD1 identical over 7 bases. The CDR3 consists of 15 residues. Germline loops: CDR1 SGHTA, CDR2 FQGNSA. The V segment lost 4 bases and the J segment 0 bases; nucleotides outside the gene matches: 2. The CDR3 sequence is CASSYGQANTGELFF. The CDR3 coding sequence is TGTGCCAGCAGCTACGGACAGGCGAACACCGGGGAGCTGTTTTTT. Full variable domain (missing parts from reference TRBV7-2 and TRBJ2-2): GAGVSQSPSNKVTEKGKDVELRCDPISGHTALYWYRQSLGQGLEFLIYFQGNSAPDKSGLPSDRFSAERTGGSVSTLTIQRTQQEDSAVYLCASSYGQANTGELFFGEGSRLTVL.

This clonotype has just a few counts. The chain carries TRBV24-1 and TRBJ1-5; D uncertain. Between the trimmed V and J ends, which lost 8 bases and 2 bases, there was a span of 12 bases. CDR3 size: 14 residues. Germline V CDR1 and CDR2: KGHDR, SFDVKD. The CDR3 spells CATMWDSCNQPQHF. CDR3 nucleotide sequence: TGTGCCACCATGTGGGATTCATGCAATCAGCCCCAGCATTTT.

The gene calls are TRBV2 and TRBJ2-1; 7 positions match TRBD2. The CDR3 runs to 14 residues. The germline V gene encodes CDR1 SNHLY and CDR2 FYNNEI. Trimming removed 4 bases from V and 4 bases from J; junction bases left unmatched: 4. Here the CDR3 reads CASSAGLGYNEQFF. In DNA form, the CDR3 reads TGTGCCAGCAGTGCCGGACTAGGTTACAATGAGCAGTTCTTC. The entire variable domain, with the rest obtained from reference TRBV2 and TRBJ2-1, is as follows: EPEVTQTPSHQVTQMGQEVILRCVPISNHLYFYWYRQILGQKVEFLVSFYNNEISEKSEIFDDQFSVERPDGSNFTLKIRSTKLEDSAMYFCASSAGLGYNEQFFGPGTRLTVL.

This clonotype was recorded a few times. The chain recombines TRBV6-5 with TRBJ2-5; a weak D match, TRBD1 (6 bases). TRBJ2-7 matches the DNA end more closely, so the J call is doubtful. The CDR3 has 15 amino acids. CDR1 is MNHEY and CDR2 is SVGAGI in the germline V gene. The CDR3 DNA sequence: TGTGCCAGCAGTTACCGGGACACCGGACCCTACGAGCAGTACTTC. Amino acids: CASSYRDTGPYEQYF.

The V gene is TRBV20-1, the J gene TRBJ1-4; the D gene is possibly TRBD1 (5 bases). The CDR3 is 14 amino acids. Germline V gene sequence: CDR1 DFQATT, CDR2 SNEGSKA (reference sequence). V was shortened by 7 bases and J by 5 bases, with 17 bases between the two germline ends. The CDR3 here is CSDPGGPENEKLFF. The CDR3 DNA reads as TGCAGTGACCCCGGGGGACCAGAGAATGAAAAACTGTTTTTT.

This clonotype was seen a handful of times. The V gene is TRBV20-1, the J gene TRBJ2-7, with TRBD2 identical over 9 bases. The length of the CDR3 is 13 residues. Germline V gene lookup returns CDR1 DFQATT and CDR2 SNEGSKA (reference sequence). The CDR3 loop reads CSPGVAGAYEQYF. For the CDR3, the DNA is TGCAGCCCCGGGGTAGCGGGAGCCTACGAGCAGTACTTC.

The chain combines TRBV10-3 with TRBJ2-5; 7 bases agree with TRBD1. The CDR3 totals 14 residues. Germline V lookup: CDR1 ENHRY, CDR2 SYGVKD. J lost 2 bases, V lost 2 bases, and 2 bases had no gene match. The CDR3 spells CAISELGQQETQYF. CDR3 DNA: TGTGCCATCAGTGAGCTGGGACAGCAAGAGACCCAGTACTTC.

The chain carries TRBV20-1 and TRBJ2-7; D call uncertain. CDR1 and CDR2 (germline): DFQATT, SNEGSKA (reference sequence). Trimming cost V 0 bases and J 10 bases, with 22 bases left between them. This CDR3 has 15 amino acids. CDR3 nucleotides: TGCAGTGCTAGAGACCGCGCGTCTCCGTTGCGGTCCCAGTACTTC. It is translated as CSARDRASPLRSQYF.

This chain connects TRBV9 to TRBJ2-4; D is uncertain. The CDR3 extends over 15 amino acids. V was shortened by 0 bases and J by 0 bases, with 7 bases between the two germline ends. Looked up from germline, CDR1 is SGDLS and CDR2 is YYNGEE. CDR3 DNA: TGTGCCAGCAGCGTAGATTCGGGAGCCAAAAACATTCAGTACTTC. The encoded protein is CASSVDSGAKNIQYF.

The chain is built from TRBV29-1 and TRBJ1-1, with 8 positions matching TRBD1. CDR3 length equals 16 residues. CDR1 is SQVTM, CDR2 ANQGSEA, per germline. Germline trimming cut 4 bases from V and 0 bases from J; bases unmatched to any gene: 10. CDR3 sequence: CSVVAGTGDMNTEAFF. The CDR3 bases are TGCAGCGTTGTTGCCGGGACAGGTGATATGAACACTGAAGCTTTCTTT.

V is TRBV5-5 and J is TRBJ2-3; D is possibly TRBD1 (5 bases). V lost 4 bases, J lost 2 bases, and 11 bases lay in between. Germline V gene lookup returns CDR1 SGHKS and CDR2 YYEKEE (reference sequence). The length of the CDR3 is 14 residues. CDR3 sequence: CASSPDSPTDTQYF. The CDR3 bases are TGTGCCAGCAGCCCCGACAGCCCCACAGATACGCAGTATTTT.

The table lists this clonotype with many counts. The CDR3 protein is CSVQGGVEQFF. The CDR3 DNA is TGCAGCGTACAGGGAGGGGTTGAGCAGTTCTTC. The V call is TRBV29-1, the J call TRBJ2-1; D is perhaps TRBD2 (7 bases). Between the trimmed V and J ends, which lost 6 bases and 9 bases, there was a span of 12 bases. This CDR3 has 11 residues. Germline loops: CDR1 SQVTM, CDR2 ANQGSEA.

CDR3 nucleotide sequence: TGTGCCAGCAGTGGGCGACAGGGAACTTATGAGCAGTTCTTC. Encoded protein: CASSGRQGTYEQFF. This chain connects TRBV28 to TRBJ2-1; 7 nucleotides line up with TRBD1. This CDR3 is built from 14 residues. Trimming cost V 5 bases and J 8 bases; bases outside gene matches: 9. The germline gives CDR1 MDHEN, CDR2 SYDVKM.

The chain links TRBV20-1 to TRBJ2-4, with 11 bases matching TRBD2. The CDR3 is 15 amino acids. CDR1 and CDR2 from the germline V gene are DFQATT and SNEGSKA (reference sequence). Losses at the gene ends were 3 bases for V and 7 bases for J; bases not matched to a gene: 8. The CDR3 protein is CSARTSGDRGNIQYF. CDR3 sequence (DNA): TGCAGTGCTAGGACTAGCGGGGACAGAGGGAACATTCAGTACTTC.

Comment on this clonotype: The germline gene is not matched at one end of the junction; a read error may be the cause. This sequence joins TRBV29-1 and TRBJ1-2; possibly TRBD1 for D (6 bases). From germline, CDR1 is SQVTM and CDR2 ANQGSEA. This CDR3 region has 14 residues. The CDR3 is CSVETGAVTNGHTF. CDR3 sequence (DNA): TGCAGCGTAGAGACAGGAGCAGTTACGAATGGCCACACCTTC.

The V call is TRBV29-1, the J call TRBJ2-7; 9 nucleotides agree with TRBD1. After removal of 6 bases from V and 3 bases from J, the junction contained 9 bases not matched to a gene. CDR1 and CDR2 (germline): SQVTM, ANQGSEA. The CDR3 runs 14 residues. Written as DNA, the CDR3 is TGCAGCGTGCTTGGACAGGGGAGGATCTACGAGCAGTACTTC. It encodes CSVLGQGRIYEQYF.